This T cell receptor beta chain was sequenced during a study of blood T cells in healthy people across ages. Together with a sample-barcoded 5' primer, a J-beta primer mix was included in a second PCR lasting roughly 6 to 12 cycles. TCRdb independently ran MiXCR on the 5' RACE reads; one entry per CDR3 protein. The table has 980,000 or so distinct CDR3 sequences, roughly 43% seen once; the top ten hold roughly 13%. In terms of origin and age, donors were healthy Caucasian individuals from Russia aged about 6 to 95. Points from the study as a whole: Diversity was higher, and naive CD4+ cells more numerous, in long-lived donors than in aged donors. Unknown CMV status may confound age-related changes in expanded clones.

Turning to this clonotype: Its antigen is not identified.

CDR3 length: 13 amino acids. CDR1 and CDR2 (germline): SGHTA, FQGTGA. V trimming: 5 bases; J trimming: 10 bases; junction bases outside the gene matches: 11. This sequence joins TRBV7-3 and TRBJ2-7; 7 bases are shared with TRBD1. The sequence derives from a man aged 30 to 45 in good health. Specimen: blood. In DNA, the CDR3 is TGTGCCAGCAGCAAAAATGTCCAGGGGGTCCAGTACTTC. The encoded protein is CASSKNVQGVQYF.